The 32 T cell receptor beta chains presented below share a single source sample, sequenced in a study of monozygotic twins with inflammatory bowel disease. After re-calling the 5' RACE reads, TCRdb lists one entry per CDR3 protein, DNA absent. This repertoire includes 210,000 or so distinct CDR3 sequences. The specimen sequenced was blood. The receptors here all came from a human donor with ulcerative colitis or Crohn's disease, or a healthy co-twin of an affected twin (not recorded which).

The chain recombines TRBV12-3 or TRBV12-4 with TRBJ1-2; TCRdb indicates TRBD1, and absent DNA this call remains unverified. The CDR3 sequence is 13 residues long. The CDR3 spells CASSSQGSYGYTF.

The genes are TRBV2 and TRBJ2-7. The germline V gene has CDR1 SNHLY and CDR2 FYNNEI. This CDR3 contains 12 residues. The CDR3 sequence: CASSPTTSEQYF.

The J gene is TRBJ1-2, the V gene TRBV2. In germline, CDR1 is SNHLY, CDR2 FYNNEI. The CDR3 length is 14 residues. CDR3 sequence reads: CASSEVREGYGYTF.

The V and J genes are TRBV6-1 and TRBJ1-6; TCRdb indicates TRBD1, and absent DNA this call remains unverified. The CDR3 is 15 residues long. Germline V gene data show CDR1 as MNHNS and CDR2 as SASEGT. The CDR3 sequence is CASMYSGGEGSPLHF.

V gene TRBV20-1 combines with J gene TRBJ1-2. Germline V gives CDR1 DFQATT, CDR2 SNEGSKA (reference sequence). The CDR3 totals 13 residues. CDR3 loop: CSAPHVPADGYTF.

The genes are TRBV19 and TRBJ2-1; absent DNA, TCRdb's TRBD2 call cannot be checked. Germline CDR1 reads LNHDA; CDR2 reads SQIVND (reference sequence). This CDR3 spans 15 amino acids. The CDR3: CASSTTSGSRYEQFF. Full variable domain (missing parts from reference TRBV19 and TRBJ2-1): DGGITQSPKYLFRKEGQNVTLSCEQNLNHDAMYWYRQDPGQGLRLIYYSQIVNDFQKGDIAEGYSVSREKKESFPLTVTSAQKNPTAFYLCASSTTSGSRYEQFFGPGTRLTVL.

The V call is TRBV7-3, the J call TRBJ2-3; TCRdb's D call of TRBD2 is untestable without DNA. The CDR3 has 13 amino acids. The germline V gene encodes CDR1 SGHTA and CDR2 FQGTGA. CDR3: CASRTSAADTQYF.

The J gene is TRBJ1-3, the V gene TRBV10-3; the TCRdb D gene call, TRBD1, has no DNA to confirm it. In germline, CDR1 is ENHRY, CDR2 SYGVKD. This CDR3 spans 14 amino acids. Here the CDR3 reads CAISEMSPANTIYF.

This rearrangement joins TRBV7-9 to TRBJ2-5. CDR1 is SEHNR, CDR2 FQNEAQ, per germline (reference sequence). The CDR3 runs to 14 residues. CDR3 loop: CASSLDRRQETQYF.

This sequence joins TRBV24-1 and TRBJ2-3; the D gene TCRdb calls, TRBD1, cannot be checked with no DNA. This CDR3 region has 13 residues. Per germline, CDR1 KGHDR and CDR2 SFDVKD. CDR3 amino acids: CATSGGSTDTQYF.

The chain couples TRBV4-3 to TRBJ2-3; TCRdb names TRBD1, which stays unverified in the absence of DNA. The length of the CDR3 is 13 residues. CDR1 is LGHNA, CDR2 YSLEER, per germline. CDR3 loop: CASSQDGTSTQYF.

The chain couples TRBV6-2 or TRBV6-3 to TRBJ2-1. Germline-derived CDR1 and CDR2 are MNHEY and SVGEGT. The CDR3 is made up of 16 amino acids. CDR3 region: CASSYRYQSSYNEQFF.

This rearrangement joins TRBV20-1 to TRBJ2-7; TCRdb's D call of TRBD2 is untestable without DNA. The CDR3 runs 13 residues. CDR1 is DFQATT, CDR2 SNEGSKA, per germline (reference sequence). The CDR3: CSAELGSGYEQYF.

The V gene is TRBV11-3, the J gene TRBJ2-2; TCRdb selects TRBD1, and the lack of DNA leaves this call unchecked. CDR1 and CDR2 (germline): SGHNT, YENEEA. The CDR3 is 17 amino acids. CDR3 sequence reads: CASSPRPLTGSAGELFF.

The chain links TRBV5-1 to TRBJ2-3; TCRdb calls TRBD1, which cannot be checked without DNA. The germline V gene encodes CDR1 SGHRS and CDR2 YFSETQ. The CDR3 covers 14 residues. Here the CDR3 reads CASSPGPFTDTQYF.

V gene TRBV19 combines with J gene TRBJ1-5; TCRdb names TRBD1, which stays unverified in the absence of DNA. CDR1 is LNHDA and CDR2 is SQIVND in the germline V gene (reference sequence). This CDR3 spans 16 amino acids. CDR3 protein: CASSRQGRDSNQPQHF. The whole variable domain, filled in from reference TRBV19 and TRBJ1-5, reads DGGITQSPKYLFRKEGQNVTLSCEQNLNHDAMYWYRQDPGQGLRLIYYSQIVNDFQKGDIAEGYSVSREKKESFPLTVTSAQKNPTAFYLCASSRQGRDSNQPQHFGDGTRLSIL.

The gene calls are TRBV7-9 and TRBJ2-1; TCRdb designates TRBD2, a call that cannot be tested without DNA. Per the germline V gene, CDR1 is SEHNR and CDR2 is FQNEAQ (reference sequence). CDR3 size: 17 residues. CDR3 sequence reads: CASSLFQRGASYNEQFF.

The gene calls are TRBV6-5 and TRBJ2-1; TCRdb calls TRBD2, which cannot be checked without DNA. Germline values: CDR1 MNHEY, CDR2 SVGAGI. CDR3 length equals 11 residues. CDR3 protein: CASSFGLGQFF.

This chain links TRBV7-6 with TRBJ2-5; as DNA is missing, the TRBD2 call by TCRdb cannot be tested. The germline V gene encodes CDR1 SGHVS and CDR2 FNYEAQ. The CDR3 runs 17 residues. CDR3 residues: CASSLASSGGYQETQYF.

V gene TRBV18 combines with J gene TRBJ2-1. The CDR3 contains 16 residues. Germline CDR1 KGHSH, CDR2 LQKENI. The CDR3 sequence: CASSPIIQSNYNEQFF.

This chain links TRBV6-2 or TRBV6-3 with TRBJ2-1; TCRdb proposes TRBD1, but this gene call is untestable without DNA. The length of the CDR3 is 14 residues. The germline CDR1 and CDR2 sequences are MNHEY and SVGEGT. The CDR3 is CASSWEKEGDEQFF.

The chain uses TRBV24-1 and TRBJ2-5; TCRdb's D call of TRBD1 is untestable without DNA. The CDR3 has 14 amino acids. Germline CDR1 reads KGHDR; CDR2 reads SFDVKD. Here the CDR3 reads CATSDSDRGETQYF.

The chain joins TRBV23-1 to TRBJ1-6. TRBV23-1 carries the ORF label, with uncertain function. The CDR3 runs to 16 residues. The CDR3 loop is CASSQGRTSAYSPLHF.

The gene calls are TRBV7-3 and TRBJ2-1; TCRdb lists TRBD1, though no DNA is available to test this call. The CDR3 loop spans 14 amino acids. Germline assignment: CDR1 SGHTA and CDR2 FQGTGA. CDR3 amino acids: CASSSKTGTGRQFF.

The chain joins TRBV20-1 to TRBJ1-5; TCRdb lists TRBD1, though no DNA is available to test this call. From germline, CDR1 is DFQATT and CDR2 SNEGSKA (reference sequence). This CDR3 comprises 13 residues. CDR3 loop: CSAMQGINQPQHF.

The chain couples TRBV20-1 to TRBJ2-3; TCRdb picks TRBD1, but there is no DNA to check that call. The CDR3 has 17 amino acids. The V gene's germline CDR1 is DFQATT and CDR2 SNEGSKA (reference sequence). The CDR3 loop is CSARPTDRVVSTDTQYF.

This chain joins TRBV19 and TRBJ2-2. The CDR3 has 13 amino acids. The germline V gene has CDR1 LNHDA and CDR2 SQIVND (reference sequence). The CDR3 is CASNLGITGELFF. Combining the CDR3 with reference TRBV19 and TRBJ2-2 gives the whole variable domain DGGITQSPKYLFRKEGQNVTLSCEQNLNHDAMYWYRQDPGQGLRLIYYSQIVNDFQKGDIAEGYSVSREKKESFPLTVTSAQKNPTAFYLCASNLGITGELFFGEGSRLTVL.

The genes are TRBV2 and TRBJ1-2; TCRdb reports TRBD1, a call that lacks DNA to check it against. Germline lookup yields CDR1 SNHLY and CDR2 FYNNEI. CDR3 length: 14 residues. This CDR3 is CASSEGRGGDGYTF.

V usage is TRBV5-1 and J usage is TRBJ1-1; the D gene TCRdb calls, TRBD1, cannot be checked with no DNA. Germline loops: CDR1 SGHRS, CDR2 YFSETQ. This CDR3 contains 13 residues. This CDR3 reads CASSKWGGTEAFF.

The gene calls are TRBV7-3 and TRBJ2-5; TCRdb calls TRBD2, which cannot be checked without DNA. The length of the CDR3 is 13 residues. Germline lookup yields CDR1 SGHTA and CDR2 FQGTGA. CDR3 amino acids: CASSPTSGDTQYF.

The chain is built from TRBV30 and TRBJ2-2; the TCRdb D gene call, TRBD2, has no DNA to confirm it. The CDR3 is 15 amino acids. Germline lookup yields CDR1 GTSNPN and CDR2 SVGIG (reference sequence). The CDR3 loop reads CAWSEGTTATGELFF.

The chain carries TRBV7-2 and TRBJ1-3. This CDR3 comprises 17 residues. CDR1 is SGHTA and CDR2 is FQGNSA in the germline V gene. This CDR3 reads CASSPPSFSFSGNTIYF.